This T cell receptor beta chain was retrieved from a study of blood T cell repertoires in COVID-19. Study-level information: COVID-19 samples collected from the United States, Italy and Spain covered acute and convalescent phases. The cDNA or gDNA used as material had been derived from T cells, B-cell-depleted T cells, or PBMCs.

CDR3 length equals 15 residues. V was clipped by 6 bases and J by 1 base, with 15 bases between them. Germline CDR1 is SNHLY and CDR2 is FYNNEI. The authors' processing: Estimation of nucleated cell counts was performed using reference gene primer amplification. Clones were sequenced by immunoSEQ multiplex PCR, and TCRdb holds only the in-frame ones, with some missing. V and J calls and clone size are copied from that table; D and trimming were computed from the DNA. The table shows around 78,000 clones, with roughly 88% occurring only once. Sequenced material: peripheral blood. The chain joins TRBV2 to TRBJ2-5, with TRBD2 as a possible D gene (6 bases). The sequence was obtained from a man aged 45-65 years with active COVID-19. The CDR3 region is CASRYMGGPQETQYF. CDR3 coding DNA: TGTGCCAGCAGGTATATGGGGGGTCCCCAAGAGACCCAGTACTTC.